The clone carrying this T cell receptor (beta chain) was counted once. Its antigen remains unidentified. The record originates from a study of blood T cells in healthy people across ages. Points from the study as a whole: Greater diversity and more naive CD4+ cells were seen in long-lived donors than in aged donors.

A second about 7 to 11 cycle PCR used barcoded and J-beta primers. Every molecule of cDNA carried a tag from a template-switch adaptor with 12 random nucleotides. One entry per CDR3 protein results from TCRdb running MiXCR on the 5' RACE reads. The sample has 980,000 or so distinct CDR3 sequences, approximately 49% seen once. Trimming cost V 0 bases and J 11 bases, with 25 bases left between them. This CDR3 comprises 16 residues. CDR1 is DFQATT and CDR2 is SNEGSKA in the germline V gene (reference sequence). This chain joins TRBV20-1 and TRBJ2-5; tentative D call: TRBD2 (5 bases). The sequence was obtained from a man aged 25 to 45 in good health. Sequenced sample: blood. In DNA form, the CDR3 reads TGCAGTGCTAGAGATCCTCCGACTACTTCGAGGAATGAGCAGTACTTC. Encoded protein: CSARDPPTTSRNEQYF.